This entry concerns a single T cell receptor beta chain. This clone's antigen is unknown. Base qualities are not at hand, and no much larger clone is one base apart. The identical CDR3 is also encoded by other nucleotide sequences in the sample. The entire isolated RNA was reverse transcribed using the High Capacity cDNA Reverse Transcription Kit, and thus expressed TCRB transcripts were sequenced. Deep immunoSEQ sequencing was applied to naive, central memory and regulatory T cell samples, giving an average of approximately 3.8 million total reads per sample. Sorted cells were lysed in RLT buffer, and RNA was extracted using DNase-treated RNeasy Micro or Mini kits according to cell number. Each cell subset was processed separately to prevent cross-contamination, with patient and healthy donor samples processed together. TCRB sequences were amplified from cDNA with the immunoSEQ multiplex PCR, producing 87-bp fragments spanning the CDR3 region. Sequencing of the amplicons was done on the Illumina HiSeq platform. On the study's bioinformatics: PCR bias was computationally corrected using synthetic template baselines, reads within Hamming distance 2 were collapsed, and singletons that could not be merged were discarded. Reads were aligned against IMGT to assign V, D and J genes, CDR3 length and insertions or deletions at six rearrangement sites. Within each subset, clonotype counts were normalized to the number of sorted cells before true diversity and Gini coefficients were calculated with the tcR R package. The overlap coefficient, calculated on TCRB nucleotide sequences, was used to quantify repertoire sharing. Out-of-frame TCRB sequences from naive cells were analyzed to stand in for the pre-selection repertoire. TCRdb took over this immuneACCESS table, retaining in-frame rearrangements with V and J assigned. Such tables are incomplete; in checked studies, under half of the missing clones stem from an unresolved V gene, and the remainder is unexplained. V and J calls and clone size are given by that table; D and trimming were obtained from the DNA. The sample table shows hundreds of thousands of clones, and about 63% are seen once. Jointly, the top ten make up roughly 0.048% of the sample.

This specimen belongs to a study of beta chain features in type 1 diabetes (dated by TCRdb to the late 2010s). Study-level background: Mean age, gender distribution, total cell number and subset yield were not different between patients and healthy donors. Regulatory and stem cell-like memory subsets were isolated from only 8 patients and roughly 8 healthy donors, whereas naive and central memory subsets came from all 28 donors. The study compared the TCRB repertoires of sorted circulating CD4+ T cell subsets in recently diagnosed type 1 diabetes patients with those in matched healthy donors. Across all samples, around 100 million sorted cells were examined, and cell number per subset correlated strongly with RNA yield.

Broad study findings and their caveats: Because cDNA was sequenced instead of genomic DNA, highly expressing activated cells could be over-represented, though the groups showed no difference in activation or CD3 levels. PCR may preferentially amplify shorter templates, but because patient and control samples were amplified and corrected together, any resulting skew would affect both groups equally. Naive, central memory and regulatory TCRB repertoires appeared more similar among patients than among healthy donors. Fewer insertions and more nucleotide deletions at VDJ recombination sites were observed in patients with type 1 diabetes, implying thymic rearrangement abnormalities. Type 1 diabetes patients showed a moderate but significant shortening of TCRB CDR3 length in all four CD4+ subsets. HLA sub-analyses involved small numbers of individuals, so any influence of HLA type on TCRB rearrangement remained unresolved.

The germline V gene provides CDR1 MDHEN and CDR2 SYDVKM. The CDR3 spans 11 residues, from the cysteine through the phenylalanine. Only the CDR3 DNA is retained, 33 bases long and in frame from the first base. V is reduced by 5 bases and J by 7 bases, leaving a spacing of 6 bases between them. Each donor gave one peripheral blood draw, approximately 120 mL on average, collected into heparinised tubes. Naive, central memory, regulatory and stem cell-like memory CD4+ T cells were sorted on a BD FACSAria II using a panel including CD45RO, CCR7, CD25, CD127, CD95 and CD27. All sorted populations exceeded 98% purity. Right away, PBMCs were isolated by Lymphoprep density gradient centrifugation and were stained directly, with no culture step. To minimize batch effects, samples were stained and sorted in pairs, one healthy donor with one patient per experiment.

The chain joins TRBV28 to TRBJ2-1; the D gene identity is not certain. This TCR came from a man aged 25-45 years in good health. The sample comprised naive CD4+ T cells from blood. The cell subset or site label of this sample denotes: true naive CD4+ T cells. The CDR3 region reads CASSPLNEQFF. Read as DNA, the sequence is TGTGCCAGCAGTCCACTGAATGAGCAGTTCTTC. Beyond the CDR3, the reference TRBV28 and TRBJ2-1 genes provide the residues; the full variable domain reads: DVKVTQSSRYLVKRTGEKVFLECVQDMDHENMFWYRQDPGLGLRLIYFSYDVKMKEKGDIPEGYSVSREKKERFSLILESASTNQTSMYLCASSPLNEQFFGPGTRLTVL.